Below, one TCR beta chain is given with its context. The source of the sample is a study of T cell changes during pregnancy in multiple sclerosis. The assay was immunoSEQ multiplex PCR, and TCRdb's table has in-frame clones only and misses some. Of nearly 70,000 clones detected, about 91% appear once; the ten largest clones hold more than 1.1%. CDR3 length: 15 amino acids. Germline values: CDR1 SGHAT, CDR2 FQNNGV. The junction had 6 bases not matched to a gene; V was cut back by 3 bases and J by 2 bases. The receptor was derived from a female donor in good health, enrolled as a control in a pregnancy study. The chain joins TRBV11-2 to TRBJ2-5; the match to TRBD1 covers 7 bases. The source material was peripheral blood, sampled in the second trimester of pregnancy. As DNA, the CDR3 is TGTGCCAGCAGCTTGCCCGGGACAGTTCAAGAGACCCAGTACTTC. This sequence encodes CASSLPGTVQETQYF.